The T cell receptor beta chain under discussion was sequenced for a study of T cells in Graves' hyperthyroidism and ophthalmopathy. Study results and caveats: In the blood, most expanded thyroid clonotypes above 0.001 appeared as well.

This clonotype showed up many times. Antigen: not known. RNA transcripts served as the template for amplifying TCR beta CDR3 regions. HTBI primers drove first-round RT-PCR of the TCR CDR3. TCRdb analysed the multiplex PCR reads with MiXCR anew, one entry per CDR3 protein. The repertoire includes around 690,000 distinct CDR3 sequences, under 25% of them detected once, and over 30% sits in the top ten. This TCR was sampled from a man aged 25 to 45 with Graves' ophthalmopathy. Sequences were obtained from blood.

CDR3 region: CASSQTIPQETQYF. The DNA of the CDR3 is TGCGCCAGCAGCCAAACGATTCCCCAAGAGACCCAGTACTTC. This chain joins TRBV4-1 and TRBJ2-5; D unclear. Germline CDR1 is MGHRA and CDR2 is YSYEKL. The V end was cut by 2 bases, the J end by 1 base, with 8 bases between. This CDR3 comprises 14 residues.